Listed here are 20 T cell receptor beta chains from one sample, sequenced in a study of T cell responses to AZD1222 COVID-19 vaccine. The data were produced by immunoSEQ multiplex PCR, yet TCRdb's version contains in-frame clones alone and is incomplete. This table has more than 100,000 clones, about 85% appearing once. This specimen consisted of peripheral blood, obtained on day 0 of AZD1222 vaccination. The receptors come from an adult in good health.

The rearrangement uses TRBV19 and TRBJ1-2; TRBD1 might be the D (5 bases). Trimming removed 2 bases at V and 10 bases at J, with 23 bases between. CDR1 LNHDA and CDR2 SQIVND come from the germline V gene (reference sequence). CDR3 length: 16 amino acids. The CDR3 bases are TGTGCCAGTAGTATACCCATCGGAGGGCAGTTACAGGACTACACCTTC. Its protein is CASSIPIGGQLQDYTF.

J is TRBJ1-5 and V is TRBV7-6, with unresolved D. This CDR3 is 16 amino acids long. V lost 4 bases and J lost 6, with 19 bases in between. The germline V gene encodes CDR1 SGHVS and CDR2 FNYEAQ. CDR3 DNA: TGTGCCAGCAGCTGCAAAAGGGCTATTTGGTCTCAGCCCCAGCATTTT. It encodes CASSCKRAIWSQPQHF.

This clone was observed a handful of times. The rearrangement links TRBV10-1 to TRBJ2-7, with D perhaps being TRBD1 or TRBD2 (5 bases each). CDR1 WNHNN and CDR2 SYGVQD come from the germline V gene (reference sequence). This CDR3 has 13 amino acids. The CDR3 DNA sequence: TGCGCGCCCCGGGCTGGGGGTTCCTACGAGCAGTACTTC. This codes for CAPRAGGSYEQYF.

This chain connects TRBV19 to TRBJ1-2; D perhaps matches TRBD1 (6 bases). CDR1 and CDR2 from the germline V gene are LNHDA and SQIVND (reference sequence). This CDR3 comprises 13 residues. Trimming removed 7 bases at V and 2 bases at J, with 11 bases between. The DNA of the CDR3 is TGTGCCAGTACAGGGGACAACAACTATGGCTACACCTTC. Its protein product is CASTGDNNYGYTF. Full variable domain (missing parts from reference TRBV19 and TRBJ1-2): DGGITQSPKYLFRKEGQNVTLSCEQNLNHDAMYWYRQDPGQGLRLIYYSQIVNDFQKGDIAEGYSVSREKKESFPLTVTSAQKNPTAFYLCASTGDNNYGYTFGSGTRLTVV.

This clone was counted once. The DNA for the CDR3 is TGTGCCAGCAGCTCCGGACAGGGGGGAGAGCAGTACTTC. This codes for CASSSGQGGEQYF. The chain recombines TRBV7-2 with TRBJ2-7; 10 nucleotides align to TRBD1. Germline V gene sequence: CDR1 SGHTA, CDR2 FQGNSA. V was clipped by 4 bases and J by 7 bases; unmatched bases: 4. The CDR3 spans 13 residues.

The V call is TRBV9, the J call TRBJ1-6; D gene uncertain. Germline lookup yields CDR1 SGDLS and CDR2 YYNGEE. There are 12 residues in the CDR3. V was trimmed by 5 bases and J by 11 bases, leaving 11 bases between them. DNA of the CDR3: TGTGCCAGCAGTTCTTTGGGGACACCCCTCCACTTT. It specifies CASSSLGTPLHF.

The V gene is TRBV7-3, the J gene TRBJ2-5; the match to TRBD1 covers 7 bases. The CDR3 extends over 15 amino acids. Germline V gives CDR1 SGHTA, CDR2 FQGTGA. V shed 2 bases, J shed 7 bases, and the junction held 10 bases outside the gene matches. The CDR3 sequence: CASSLEGGRQGTQYF. In nucleotides, the CDR3 is TGTGCCAGCAGCTTAGAGGGCGGCAGACAGGGGACCCAGTACTTC.

This clone has a single count. J is TRBJ1-1 and V is TRBV5-6; TRBD1 is a possible D gene (5 bases). Between the trimmed V and J ends, which lost 4 bases and 6 bases, there was a span of 10 bases. The CDR3 is 12 residues long. Germline V gene data show CDR1 as SGHDT and CDR2 as YYEEEE. The CDR3 sequence: CASSRGDAEAFF. Here the CDR3 DNA reads TGTGCCAGCAGCCGTGGGGACGCTGAAGCTTTCTTT. Together with reference TRBV5-6 and TRBJ1-1, the CDR3 gives the full variable domain: DAGVTQSPTHLIKTRGQQVTLRCSPKSGHDTVSWYQQALGQGPQFIFQYYEEEERQRGNFPDRFSGHQFPNYSSELNVNALLLGDSALYLCASSRGDAEAFFGQGTRLTVV.

The V call is TRBV5-5, the J call TRBJ1-6; no firm D call. V shed 0 bases and J shed 7 bases, with 11 bases lying between them. The CDR3 contains 15 residues. Germline CDR1 is SGHKS and CDR2 is YYEKEE (reference sequence). CDR3 loop: CASSLEVASNSPLHF. DNA for the CDR3: TGTGCCAGCAGCTTGGAGGTGGCGTCGAATTCACCCCTCCACTTT.

The chain uses TRBV7-2 and TRBJ2-7; D is unresolved. V lost 6 bases, J lost 5 bases, and 8 bases lay in between. The CDR3 runs to 11 residues. Germline CDR1 is SGHTA and CDR2 is FQGNSA. The CDR3 loop reads CASRDFDEQYF. Here the CDR3 DNA reads TGTGCCAGCAGGGATTTCGACGAGCAGTACTTC. The variable domain in full, with the rest retrieved from reference TRBV7-2 and TRBJ2-7, is GAGVSQSPSNKVTEKGKDVELRCDPISGHTALYWYRQSLGQGLEFLIYFQGNSAPDKSGLPSDRFSAERTGGSVSTLTIQRTQQEDSAVYLCASRDFDEQYFGPGTRLTVT.

V gene TRBV19 combines with J gene TRBJ1-5; 7 nucleotides align to TRBD1. Per the germline V gene, CDR1 is LNHDA and CDR2 is SQIVND (reference sequence). The CDR3 is 16 residues long. Germline trimming cut 3 bases from V and 2 bases from J; bases unmatched to any gene: 7. The CDR3 is CASSIKGGGGNQPQHF. The CDR3 nucleotides are TGTGCCAGTAGTATCAAAGGGGGCGGTGGCAATCAGCCCCAGCATTTT. Variable domain in full (rest from reference TRBV19 and TRBJ1-5): DGGITQSPKYLFRKEGQNVTLSCEQNLNHDAMYWYRQDPGQGLRLIYYSQIVNDFQKGDIAEGYSVSREKKESFPLTVTSAQKNPTAFYLCASSIKGGGGNQPQHFGDGTRLSIL.

CDR3: CATSDRTGGNEKLFF. DNA for the CDR3: TGTGCCACCAGTGACCGGACAGGCGGTAATGAAAAACTGTTTTTT. The chain recombines TRBV24-1 with TRBJ1-4; TRBD1 agrees at 7 bases. The J segment lost 4 bases and the V segment lost 4 bases, leaving 5 bases of the junction unmatched. The CDR3 consists of 15 residues. CDR1 and CDR2 from the germline V gene are KGHDR and SFDVKD.

The chain is built from TRBV15 and TRBJ1-5; D gene uncertain. Trimming left V 3 bases short and J 7 bases short, with 13 bases between. The CDR3 runs to 14 residues. Germline values: CDR1 LNHNV, CDR2 YYDKDF (reference sequence). In DNA form, the CDR3 reads TGTGCCACCAGCAGGGGGAATTATGGGCAGCCCCAGCATTTT. It yields the protein CATSRGNYGQPQHF.

The CDR3 reads CASSFSHRDWRDTEAFF. Written as DNA, the CDR3 is TGTGCCAGCAGCTTTTCACACCGGGACTGGAGGGACACTGAAGCTTTCTTT. The V and J genes are TRBV11-2 and TRBJ1-1; the D gene is possibly TRBD1 (5 bases). Germline values: CDR1 SGHAT, CDR2 FQNNGV. The CDR3 is 17 residues long. V was cut by 3 bases and J by 3 bases, with 20 bases left in between.

CDR3 sequence (DNA): TGTGCCAGCAGCCTACGGTCGGGCTTTTGGGGCAATCAGCCCCAGCATTTT. Translated, it gives CASSLRSGFWGNQPQHF. This sequence joins TRBV6-2 or TRBV6-3 and TRBJ1-5; D ambiguous. Germline CDR1 and CDR2: MNHEY and SVGEGT. Deletions cut 6 bases from V and 2 bases from J, with 20 bases between. The length of the CDR3 is 17 residues.

The chain employs TRBV2 and TRBJ2-6; 9 bases agree with TRBD1. The CDR3 consists of 16 residues. Germline assignment: CDR1 SNHLY and CDR2 FYNNEI. Trimming removed 5 bases from V and 3 bases from J; junction bases left unmatched: 5. In DNA form, the CDR3 reads TGTGCCAGCAGTACACAGGGGGCGAATGGGGCCAACGTCCTGACTTTC. Encoded protein: CASSTQGANGANVLTF.

This chain uses TRBV28 with TRBJ2-7; weak D call: TRBD2 (6 bases). The CDR3 runs to 15 residues. V lost 2 bases to trimming and J lost 2 bases, with 13 bases between them. Germline lookup yields CDR1 MDHEN and CDR2 SYDVKM. The CDR3 region has the DNA TGTGCCAGCAGTTTAGGAGGGGCAGGGCCCTACGAGCAGTACTTC. This codes for CASSLGGAGPYEQYF.

V gene TRBV10-3 combines with J gene TRBJ1-2; 7 bases fit TRBD1. Trimming removed 7 bases from V and 1 base from J; junction bases left unmatched: 9. CDR1 is ENHRY and CDR2 is SYGVKD in the germline V gene. This CDR3 comprises 15 residues. The CDR3 nucleotides read TGTGCCATCACCGAGGGGGCGAACAGTAACTATGGCTACACCTTC. Its translation: CAITEGANSNYGYTF.

The CDR3 loop reads CASRGGDGYTF. Written as DNA, the CDR3 is TGTGCCAGCAGGGGGGGCGATGGCTACACCTTC. This sequence joins TRBV6-5 and TRBJ1-2; D is possibly TRBD1 (6 bases). V shed 6 bases and J shed 6 bases, with 8 bases lying between them. CDR1 and CDR2 (germline): MNHEY, SVGAGI. The CDR3 spans 11 residues.

This chain joins TRBV5-1 and TRBJ2-5; D may correspond to TRBD1 or TRBD2 (5 bases each). Trimming removed 1 base at V and 5 bases at J, with 12 bases between. Germline CDR1 SGHRS, CDR2 YFSETQ. This CDR3 has 14 amino acids. The CDR3 sequence: CASSLLEGTETQYF. CDR3 in DNA: TGCGCCAGCAGCTTGCTTGAAGGGACCGAGACCCAGTACTTC.